Below are 10 T cell receptor beta chains sequenced from a single sample in a study of CD8+CD57+ T cells in acquired aplastic anemia. Genomic DNA served as template for TCR beta VDJ and CDR3 profiling. Using its own MiXCR run on the reads, TCRdb lists one record per CDR3 protein. This table has some 410,000 distinct CDR3 sequences, 65% to 75% appearing once. Source material: sorted CD4+, CD8+, or CD8+CD57+ T cells (not recorded which) from PBMCs. The source of these receptors is a human donor in good health, serving as a control.

Concerning this clonotype itself: An end of the junction differs from the germline gene, which may be a read error. The chain links TRBV6-1 to TRBJ2-1, with a possible D match to TRBD2 (5 bases). Germline V lookup: CDR1 MNHNS, CDR2 SASEGT. This CDR3 is built from 15 residues. The CDR3 region has the DNA TGTGCCAGCAGTGAAGGGACTGACCTCTACAATGAGCGGTTCTTC. It yields the protein CASSEGTDLYNERFF.

There are many counts of this clonotype. The CDR3 DNA reads as TGTGCCAGCAGTTTATTTTCAGGGCCCCCCTCCTACGAGCAGTACTTC. Translating it yields CASSLFSGPPSYEQYF. V usage is TRBV27 and J usage is TRBJ2-7; possible D gene TRBD1, 5 bases. This CDR3 region has 16 residues. Trimming removed 1 base at V and 0 bases at J, with 13 bases between. Germline CDR1 MNHEY, CDR2 SMNVEV (reference sequence).

As for this clonotype: One junction end disagrees with the germline gene, perhaps due to a read error. The genes are TRBV7-8 and TRBJ1-6; D gene unclear. Germline-derived CDR1 and CDR2 are SGHVS and FQNEAQ. The CDR3 totals 16 residues. The CDR3 spells CASTPLPRYNNSPLHF. The DNA of the CDR3 is TGTGCCAGCACCCCTCTCCCCCGGTACAATAATTCTCCCCTCCACTTT.

With respect to this clonotype: It is likely a read error, because the conserved phenylalanine at the end of the CDR3 is missing. The limits of the CDR3 on the DNA are not certain, so only TCRdb's listed CDR3 is given. V is TRBV7-2 and J is TRBJ2-3. The CDR3 length is 10 residues, termini included. Germline lookup yields CDR1 SGHTA and CDR2 FQGNSA. The chain's CDR3 is CASRVDTHYY.

The chain links TRBV20-1 to TRBJ1-2, with TRBD1 identical over 8 bases. The CDR3 consists of 14 residues. With V trimmed by 6 bases and J by 8 bases, 14 bases remained unmatched. From germline, CDR1 is DFQATT and CDR2 SNEGSKA (reference sequence). The chain's CDR3 is CSALVATGVDGYTF. CDR3 DNA sequence: TGCAGTGCCCTCGTCGCGACAGGGGTCGACGGCTACACCTTC.

The V and J genes are TRBV5-4 and TRBJ1-1; no clear D gene. The length of the CDR3 is 13 residues. The V end lost 6 bases, the J end lost 7 bases, and 16 bases lay between the germline ends. The V gene's germline CDR1 is SGHNT and CDR2 YYREEE (reference sequence). The CDR3 spells CASIFSGRDEAFF. The DNA for the CDR3 is TGTGCCAGCATTTTTTCCGGACGGGATGAAGCTTTCTTT. The variable domain in full, completed from reference TRBV5-4 and TRBJ1-1, reads ETGVTQSPTHLIKTRGQQVTLRCSSQSGHNTVSWYQQALGQGPQFIFQYYREEENGRGNFPPRFSGLQFPNYSSELNVNALELDDSALYLCASIFSGRDEAFFGQGTRLTVV.

This clonotype was recorded a few times. The chain recombines TRBV10-3 with TRBJ1-2; 8 nucleotides line up with TRBD1. The V and J ends lost 4 bases and 2 bases, in that order; junction bases with no gene match: 0. The germline V gene encodes CDR1 ENHRY and CDR2 SYGVKD. The CDR3 length is 13 residues. The CDR3 reads CAISGDRNYGYTF. DNA of the CDR3: TGTGCCATCAGTGGGGACAGGAACTATGGCTACACCTTC.

This clonotype was counted ten times or more. This sequence joins TRBV4-3 and TRBJ2-3; 8 bases agree with TRBD2. Germline CDR1 reads LGHNA; CDR2 reads YSLEER. The length of the CDR3 is 12 residues. V lost 3 bases to trimming and J lost 8 bases; unmatched junction nucleotides: 1. CDR3: CASSQGLGTQYF. CDR3 sequence (DNA): TGCGCCAGCAGCCAGGGACTAGGTACGCAGTATTTT.

With respect to this clonotype: One end of the junction does not line up with germline, which may come from a read error. This chain connects TRBV2 to TRBJ1-1, with D possibly matching TRBD1 (5 bases). Germline V CDR1 and CDR2: SNHLY, FYNNEI. The CDR3 has 16 residues. This CDR3 is CASRWGVGGGSTVAFF. The CDR3 DNA reads TGTGCCAGCAGGTGGGGGGTTGGCGGGGGAAGCACTGTAGCTTTCTTT.

The chain uses TRBV7-2 and TRBJ2-3; the D gene is possibly TRBD1 (5 bases). Germline V gene sequence: CDR1 SGHTA, CDR2 FQGNSA. V lost 3 bases to trimming and J lost 1 base, with 8 bases between them. The CDR3 spans 14 residues. CDR3 bases: TGTGCCAGCAGCTTGTGGGGCGGCACAGATACGCAGTATTTT. Translation: CASSLWGGTDTQYF.